This T cell receptor (beta chain) was documented in a study of blood T cell repertoires in COVID-19. Study-level information: Acute and convalescent COVID-19 samples came from the United States, Italy and Spain.

As processed by the authors: Estimates of nucleated cell counts were drawn from the amplification of reference gene primers. The assay was immunoSEQ multiplex PCR, and TCRdb's table has in-frame clones only and misses some. V and J calls and clone size follow that table, whereas D and trimming were derived from the DNA. Of about 170,000 clones in the sample, 65% to 85% are singletons; the top ten hold 9.5% to 13%. CDR1 is KGHDR and CDR2 is SFDVKD in the germline V gene. The CDR3 is 14 amino acids. Trimming left V 10 bases short and J 2 bases short, with 14 bases between. This receptor was obtained from a man aged 65-85 years with active or convalescent COVID-19. Sample: peripheral blood. The chain combines TRBV24-1 with TRBJ1-3; the D gene is possibly TRBD1 (6 bases). The CDR3 nucleotides are TGTGCCACTTACAGGGTCAAAGCTGGAAACACCATATATTTT. It is translated as CATYRVKAGNTIYF.